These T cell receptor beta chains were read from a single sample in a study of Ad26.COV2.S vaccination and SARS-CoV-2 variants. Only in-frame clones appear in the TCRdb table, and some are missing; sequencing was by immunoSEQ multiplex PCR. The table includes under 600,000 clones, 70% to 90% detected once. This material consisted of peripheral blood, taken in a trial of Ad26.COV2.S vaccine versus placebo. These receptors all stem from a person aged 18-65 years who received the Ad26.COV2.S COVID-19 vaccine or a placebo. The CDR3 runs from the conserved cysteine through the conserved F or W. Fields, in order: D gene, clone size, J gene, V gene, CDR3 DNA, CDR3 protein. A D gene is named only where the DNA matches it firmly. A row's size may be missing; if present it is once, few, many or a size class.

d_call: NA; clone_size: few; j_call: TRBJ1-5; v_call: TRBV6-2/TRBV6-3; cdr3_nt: TGTGCCAGCAGTTATACCGGCCACAAACTTCAGCCCCAGCATTTT; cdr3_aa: CASSYTGHKLQPQHF
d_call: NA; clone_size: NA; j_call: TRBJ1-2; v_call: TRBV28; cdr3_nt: TGTGCCAGCAGTTTGCGGGGATACGGCTACACCTTC; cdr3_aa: CASSLRGYGYTF
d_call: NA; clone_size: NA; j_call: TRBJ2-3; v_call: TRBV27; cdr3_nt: TGTGCCAGCAAGGGCTTCAACACAGATACGCAGTATTTT; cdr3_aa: CASKGFNTDTQYF
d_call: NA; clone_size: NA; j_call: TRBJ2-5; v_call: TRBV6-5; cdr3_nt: TGTGCCAGCAGTTACTCTATGCAGACACAAGAGACCCAGTACTTC; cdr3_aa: CASSYSMQTQETQYF
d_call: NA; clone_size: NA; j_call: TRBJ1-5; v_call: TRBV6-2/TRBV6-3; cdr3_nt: TGTGCCAGCAGCGACACTGATCAGCCCCAGCATTTT; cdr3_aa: CASSDTDQPQHF
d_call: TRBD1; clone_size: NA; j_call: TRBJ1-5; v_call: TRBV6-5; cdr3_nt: TGTGCCAGCAGTTCGCTGGGGACAGGGGCGCGCCAGCCCCAGCATTTT; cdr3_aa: CASSSLGTGARQPQHF
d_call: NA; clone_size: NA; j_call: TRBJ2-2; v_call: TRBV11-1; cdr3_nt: TGTGCCAGCAGCTTAGAATCTTCGGGCACCGGGGAGCTGTTTTTT; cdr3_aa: CASSLESSGTGELFF
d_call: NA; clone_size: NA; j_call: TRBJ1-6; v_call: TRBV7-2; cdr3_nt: TGTGCCAGCAGCTCCCCTAGGGGCACACAAATCGCGGGTAATTCACCCCTCCACTTT; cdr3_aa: CASSSPRGTQIAGNSPLHF
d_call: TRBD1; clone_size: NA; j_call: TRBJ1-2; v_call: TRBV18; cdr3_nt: TGTGCCAGCTCACCAATGACAGGGGGGAACTCTAACTATGGCTACACCTTC; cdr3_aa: CASSPMTGGNSNYGYTF
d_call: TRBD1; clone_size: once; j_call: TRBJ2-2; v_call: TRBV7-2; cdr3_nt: TGTGCCAGCAGCCCGACCTACAGGGGACAGCCGAACACCGGGGAGCTGTTTTTT; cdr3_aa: CASSPTYRGQPNTGELFF
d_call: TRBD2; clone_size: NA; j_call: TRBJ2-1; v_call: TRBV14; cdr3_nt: TGTGCCAGCAGCCAAGGAACTAGCGGGAGGTTCGGTGAGCAGTTCTTC; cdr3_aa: CASSQGTSGRFGEQFF
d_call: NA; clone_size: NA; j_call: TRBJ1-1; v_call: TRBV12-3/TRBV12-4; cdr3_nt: TGTGCCAGCAGTTTAGCGCAGTCCACTGAAGCTTTCTTT; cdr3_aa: CASSLAQSTEAFF
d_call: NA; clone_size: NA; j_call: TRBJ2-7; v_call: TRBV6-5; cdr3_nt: TGTGCCAGCAGTTACTCGTTCAACGGGAGTTTGCACGAGCAGTACTTC; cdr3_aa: CASSYSFNGSLHEQYF
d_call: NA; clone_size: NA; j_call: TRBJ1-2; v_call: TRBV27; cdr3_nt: TGTGCCAGCAGCCCTGAGGGGGGGCGCGGAAGAAGATTTTATGGCTACACCTTC; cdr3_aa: CASSPEGGRGRRFYGYTF
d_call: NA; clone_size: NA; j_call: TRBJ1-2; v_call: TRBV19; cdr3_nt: TGTGCCAGTAGTATAAACGGTCGGGTCAGCGACTATGGCTACACCTTC; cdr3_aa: CASSINGRVSDYGYTF
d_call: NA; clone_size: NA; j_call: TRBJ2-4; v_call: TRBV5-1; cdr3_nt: TGCGCCAGCAGCTCAAGGGGTGAGGGCAAAAACATTCAGTACTTC; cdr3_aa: CASSSRGEGKNIQYF
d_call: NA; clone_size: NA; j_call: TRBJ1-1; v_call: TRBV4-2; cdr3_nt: TGTGCCAGCAGCCAAGGTTCTACTGAAGCTTTCTTT; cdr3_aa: CASSQGSTEAFF
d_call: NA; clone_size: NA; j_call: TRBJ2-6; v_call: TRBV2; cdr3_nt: TGTGCCAGAACCCGGCGGGAAGCCAGCTCTGGGGCCAACGTCCTGACTTTC; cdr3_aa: CARTRREASSGANVLTF
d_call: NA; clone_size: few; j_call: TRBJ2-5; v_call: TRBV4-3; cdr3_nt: TGCGCCAGCAGCCAATGGCGTCCGGACAGTAACCAAGAGACCCAGTACTTC; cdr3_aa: CASSQWRPDSNQETQYF
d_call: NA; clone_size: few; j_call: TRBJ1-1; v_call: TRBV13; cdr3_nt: TGTGCCAGCAGCTTCGTTGTGAACACTGAAGCTTTCTTT; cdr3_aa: CASSFVVNTEAFF
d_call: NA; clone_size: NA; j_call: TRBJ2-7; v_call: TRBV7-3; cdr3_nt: TGTGCCAGCAGCTTAAGAGGGGGTACCTCCTACGAGCAGTACTTC; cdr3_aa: CASSLRGGTSYEQYF
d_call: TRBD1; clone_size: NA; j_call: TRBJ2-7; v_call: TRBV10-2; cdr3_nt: TGCGCCAGCAGTGGAGGGACAGGGGGAACCTACGAGCAGTACTTC; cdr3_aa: CASSGGTGGTYEQYF
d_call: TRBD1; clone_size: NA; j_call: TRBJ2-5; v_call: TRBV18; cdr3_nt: TGTGCCAGCTCACCTCGACAGGGGGCCTACCAAGAGACCCAGTACTTC; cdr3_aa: CASSPRQGAYQETQYF
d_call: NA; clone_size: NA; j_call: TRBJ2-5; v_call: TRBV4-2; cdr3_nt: TGTGCCAGCAGCCAAGATCCCCAGGAGGGGACCCAGTACTTC; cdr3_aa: CASSQDPQEGTQYF
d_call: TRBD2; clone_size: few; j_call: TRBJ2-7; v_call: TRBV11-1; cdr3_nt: TGTGCCAGCAGTCACCCTAGCGGGGGGACAACCTACGAGCAGTACTTC; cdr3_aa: CASSHPSGGTTYEQYF
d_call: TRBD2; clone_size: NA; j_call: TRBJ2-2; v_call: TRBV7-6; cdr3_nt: TGTGCCAGCAGCTCGGCCGGGACTATCAACACCGGGGAGCTGTTTTTT; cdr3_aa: CASSSAGTINTGELFF
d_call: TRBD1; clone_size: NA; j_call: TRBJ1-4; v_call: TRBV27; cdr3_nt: TGTGCCAGCAGTTCAGTCACCGGGACAGGATCTGAAAAACTGTTTTTT; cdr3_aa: CASSSVTGTGSEKLFF
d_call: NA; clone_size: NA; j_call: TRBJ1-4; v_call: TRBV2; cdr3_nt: TGTGCCAGCAGGTCCCCTCTGGCAGTGATTACCCAAAAACTGTTTTTT; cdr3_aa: CASRSPLAVITQKLFF
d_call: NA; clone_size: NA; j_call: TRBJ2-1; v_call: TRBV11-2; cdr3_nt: TGTGCCAGCAGCCGTATTAGCCATTACAATGAGCAGTTCTTC; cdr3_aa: CASSRISHYNEQFF
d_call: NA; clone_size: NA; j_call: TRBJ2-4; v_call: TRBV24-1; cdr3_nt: TGTGCCACCAGTGACCCCAAAAAAAACATTCAGTACTTC; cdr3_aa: CATSDPKKNIQYF
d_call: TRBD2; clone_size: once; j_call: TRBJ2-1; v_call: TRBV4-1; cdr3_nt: TGCGCCAGCAGCCAGACCGGGACTAGCGGGATCTATGAGCAGTTCTTC; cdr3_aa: CASSQTGTSGIYEQFF
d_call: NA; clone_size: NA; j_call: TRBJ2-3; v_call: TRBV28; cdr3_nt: TGTGCCAGCAGCCCCGCGGGGGCCGGGGCAGATACGCAGTATTTT; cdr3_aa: CASSPAGAGADTQYF
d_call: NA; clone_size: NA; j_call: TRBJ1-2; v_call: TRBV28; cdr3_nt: TGTGCCAGCAGCACCGGGGCTCCGGGCGGCTACACCTTC; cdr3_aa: CASSTGAPGGYTF
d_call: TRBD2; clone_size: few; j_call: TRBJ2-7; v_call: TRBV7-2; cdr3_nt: TGTGCCAGCAGCTTAGCCGCTAGCGGGGGAGCCTACGAGCAGTACTTC; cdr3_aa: CASSLAASGGAYEQYF
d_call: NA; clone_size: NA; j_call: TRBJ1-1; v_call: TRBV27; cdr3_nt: TGTGCCGCCAAATCGGCGGAGAAACATACTGAAGCTTTCTTT; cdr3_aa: CAAKSAEKHTEAFF
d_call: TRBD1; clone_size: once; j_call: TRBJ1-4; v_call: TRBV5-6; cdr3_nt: TGTGCCAGCAGCCACTGGGGACAGGGAGCCATTAGAGGGAAAAAACTGTTTTTT; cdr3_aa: CASSHWGQGAIRGKKLFF
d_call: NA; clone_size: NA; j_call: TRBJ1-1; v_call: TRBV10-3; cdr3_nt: TGTGCCATCCGCCGGGAGACGAACACTGAAGCTTTCTTT; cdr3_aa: CAIRRETNTEAFF
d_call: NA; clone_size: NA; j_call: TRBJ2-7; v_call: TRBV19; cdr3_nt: TGTGCCAGTAATCCCAGGGTCGGCTACGAGCAGTACTTC; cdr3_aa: CASNPRVGYEQYF
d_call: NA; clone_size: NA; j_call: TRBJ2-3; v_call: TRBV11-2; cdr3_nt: TGTGCCAGCAGCTCTACAACTAGCACAGATACGCAGTATTTT; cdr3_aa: CASSSTTSTDTQYF
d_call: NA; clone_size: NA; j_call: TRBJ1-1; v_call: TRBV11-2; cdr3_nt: TGTGCCAGCAGCTTTAGCGAGAACACTGAAGCTTTCTTT; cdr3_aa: CASSFSENTEAFF
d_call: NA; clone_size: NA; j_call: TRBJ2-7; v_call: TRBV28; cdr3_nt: TGTGCCAGCACCTCCACAGGGTGGACCTACGAGCAGTACTTC; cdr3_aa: CASTSTGWTYEQYF
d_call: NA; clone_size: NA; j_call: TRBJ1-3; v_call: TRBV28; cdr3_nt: TGTGCCAGCAGTTTTTTCAGTTCTGGAAACACCATATATTTT; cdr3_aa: CASSFFSSGNTIYF
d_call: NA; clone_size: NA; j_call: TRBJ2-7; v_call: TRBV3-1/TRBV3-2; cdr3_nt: TGTGCCAGCAGCCCGGGACAAACCTACGAGCAGTACTTC; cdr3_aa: CASSPGQTYEQYF
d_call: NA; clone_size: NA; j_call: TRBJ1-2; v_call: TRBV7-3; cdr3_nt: TGTGCCAGCAGCTTAACCCCCCTTAAGGAGGATGGGGGCTACACCTTC; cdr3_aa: CASSLTPLKEDGGYTF
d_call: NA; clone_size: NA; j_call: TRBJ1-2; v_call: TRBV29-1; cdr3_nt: TGCAGCGTCCTCCCCTTTAGGACGGAGTATGGCTACACCTTC; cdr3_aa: CSVLPFRTEYGYTF
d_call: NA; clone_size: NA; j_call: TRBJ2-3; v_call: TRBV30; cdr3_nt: TGTGCCTGGAGTGTAGCTAGCGAACTCACAGATACGCAGTATTTT; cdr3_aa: CAWSVASELTDTQYF
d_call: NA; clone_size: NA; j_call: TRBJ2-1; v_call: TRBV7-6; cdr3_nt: TGTGCCAGCAGCTTAGCAACAGCCAATGAGCAGTTCTTC; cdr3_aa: CASSLATANEQFF
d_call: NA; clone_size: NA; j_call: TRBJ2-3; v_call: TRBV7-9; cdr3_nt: TGTGCCAGCAGCTTAAAGGGGGGTAGCACAGATACGCAGTATTTT; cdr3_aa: CASSLKGGSTDTQYF
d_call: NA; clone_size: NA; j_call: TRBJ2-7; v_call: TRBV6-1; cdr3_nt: TGTGCCAGCAGTGAGGGGGCCTACTCCTACGAGCAGTACTTC; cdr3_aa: CASSEGAYSYEQYF
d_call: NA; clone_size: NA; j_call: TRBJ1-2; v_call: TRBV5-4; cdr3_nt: TGTGCCAGCAGCTTGGGGCAGACCTTTGGCTACACCTTC; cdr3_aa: CASSLGQTFGYTF
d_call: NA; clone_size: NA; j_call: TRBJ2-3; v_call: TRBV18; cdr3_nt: TGTGCCAGCTCACCGGGCGTTCCAGATACGCAGTATTTT; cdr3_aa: CASSPGVPDTQYF
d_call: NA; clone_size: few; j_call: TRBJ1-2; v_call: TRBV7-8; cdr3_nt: TGTGCCAGCAGCTTACCTTATAATGGGTTCCTCTATGGCTACACCTTC; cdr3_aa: CASSLPYNGFLYGYTF
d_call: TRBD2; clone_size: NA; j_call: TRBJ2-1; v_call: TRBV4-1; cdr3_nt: TGCGCCAGCAGCCACCCCCGCGGGACTAGGCTGTACTTTGAGCAGTTCTTC; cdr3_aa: CASSHPRGTRLYFEQFF
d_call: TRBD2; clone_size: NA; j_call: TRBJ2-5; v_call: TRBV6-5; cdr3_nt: TGTGCCAGCAGTCGCATAGCGGGACTGCAAGAGACCCAGTACTTC; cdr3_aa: CASSRIAGLQETQYF
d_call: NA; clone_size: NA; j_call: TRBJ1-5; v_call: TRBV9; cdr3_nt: TGTGCCAGCAATAAACAGGGTCTGGGCAATCAGCCCCAGCATTTT; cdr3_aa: CASNKQGLGNQPQHF